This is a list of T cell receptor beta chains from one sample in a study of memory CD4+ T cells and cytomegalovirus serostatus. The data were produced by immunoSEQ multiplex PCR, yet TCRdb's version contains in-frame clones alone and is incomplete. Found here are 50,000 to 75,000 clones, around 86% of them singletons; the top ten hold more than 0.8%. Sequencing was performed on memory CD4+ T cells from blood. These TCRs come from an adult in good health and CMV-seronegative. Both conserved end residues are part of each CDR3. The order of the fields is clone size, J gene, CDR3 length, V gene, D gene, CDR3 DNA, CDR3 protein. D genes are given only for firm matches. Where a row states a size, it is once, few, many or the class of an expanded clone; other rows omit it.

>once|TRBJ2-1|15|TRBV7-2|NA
TGTGCCAGCAGCCTCGGGCAGGGTGGCTTCCGGGAGCAGTTCTTC
CASSLGQGGFREQFF
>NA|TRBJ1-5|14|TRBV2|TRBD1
TGTGCCAGCAGTGGACAGGGGGCAAATCAGCCCCAGCATTTT
CASSGQGANQPQHF
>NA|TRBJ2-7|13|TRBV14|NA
TGTGCCAGCAGCCAAGGGGGGGAACAGAGACAGTACTTC
CASSQGGEQRQYF
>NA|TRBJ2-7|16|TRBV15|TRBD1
TGTGCCACCAGCAACCCCGGGACAGGGAAGCCCTACGAGCAGTACTTC
CATSNPGTGKPYEQYF
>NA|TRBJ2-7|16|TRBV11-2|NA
TGTGCCAGCAGCCAACGCCCGGGACTTGGAGCCTACGAGCAGTACTTC
CASSQRPGLGAYEQYF
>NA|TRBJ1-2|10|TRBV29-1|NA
TGCAGCGTTGATTTGGATGGCTACACCTTC
CSVDLDGYTF
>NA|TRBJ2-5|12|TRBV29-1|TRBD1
TGCAGCGCCCGGACAGGGGAAGAGACCCAGTACTTC
CSARTGEETQYF
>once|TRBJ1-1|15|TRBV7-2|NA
TGTGCCAGCAGCTTAGTTGGGGGAGCGAACACTGAAGCTTTCTTT
CASSLVGGANTEAFF
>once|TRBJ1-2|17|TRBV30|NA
TGTGCCTGGAGACCGGGGGAGGGGGGCGGATGGAGCCGTGGCTACACCTTC
CAWRPGEGGGWSRGYTF
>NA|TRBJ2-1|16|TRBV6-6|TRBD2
TGTGCCAGCAGGGGGGGGACGGGACTAATCTACAATGAGCAGTTCTTC
CASRGGTGLIYNEQFF
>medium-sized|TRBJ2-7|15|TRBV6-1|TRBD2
TGTGCCAGCAGTGAAACTAGCGGGAGCTCCTACGAGCAGTACTTC
CASSETSGSSYEQYF
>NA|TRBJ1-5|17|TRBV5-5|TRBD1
TGTGCCAGCAGCCGAGCGGGCAGGGGGGGTAGCAATCAGCCCCAGCATTTT
CASSRAGRGGSNQPQHF
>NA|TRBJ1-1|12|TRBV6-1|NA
TGTGCCAGCACCGCATCCCCCGGACGAGCTTTCTTT
CASTASPGRAFF
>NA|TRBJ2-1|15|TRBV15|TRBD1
TGTGCCACCAGCAGGGGGGACAGGGGAAGGAGTGAGCAGTTCTTC
CATSRGDRGRSEQFF
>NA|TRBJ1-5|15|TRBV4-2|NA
TGTGCCAGCAGCCCCGGGCCCTCTCCCAATCAGCCCCAGCATTTT
CASSPGPSPNQPQHF
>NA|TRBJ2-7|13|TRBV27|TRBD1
TGTGCCAGCAGAAGACAGGGGTCCTACGAGCAGTACTTC
CASRRQGSYEQYF
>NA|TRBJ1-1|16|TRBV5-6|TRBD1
TGTGCCAGCAGCGCAGCTTTAGGGACAGGGAACACTGAAGCTTTCTTT
CASSAALGTGNTEAFF
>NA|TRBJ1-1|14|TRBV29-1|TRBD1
TGCAGCGTGGGGACAGGGGGCCTGTACACTGAAGCTTTCTTT
CSVGTGGLYTEAFF